This TCR beta chain was observed in a study of T cell repertoires in cytomegalovirus infection. The overall study: The authors used CMV epitopes that were HLA-C-restricted (recently identified) and HLA-B-restricted (well studied). Matching HLA type, along with CMV infection, was indicated by public TCR beta signatures.

There are 15 residues in the CDR3. Germline CDR1 is SGDLS and CDR2 is YYNGEE. V lost 3 bases to trimming and J lost 3 bases; unmatched junction nucleotides: 5. Study-wide results and limits: CMV carriers with the relevant HLA were identified by cumulative public TCR beta family frequency. HLA-C-restricted CMV-specific TCR beta clonotypes prevailed in the ex vivo response.

Of note for this clonotype: Antigen specificity is unknown.

In TCRdb, the reads were re-called with MiXCR into one record per CDR3 protein. The sample has 300,000 or so distinct CDR3 sequences, 25% seen once. The sequence derives from a human donor in good health (CMV status not recorded). Some clones in this sample may be carry-over from other donors' samples. The rearrangement joins TRBV9 to TRBJ1-5, with 8 bases identical to TRBD1. Sequenced here: cultured PBMCs, sampled from culture after CMV antigen stimulation. CDR3 loop: CASSETGDPNQPQHF. CDR3 coding DNA: TGTGCCAGCAGCGAGACAGGGGACCCCAATCAGCCCCAGCATTTT.